This TCR beta chain was identified during a study of spatial heterogeneity in lung cancer. Notes on the study in general: There were more appearances of ubiquitous expanded tumor TCRs in blood at resection than at follow-up.

This clonotype was seen many times. Its antigen is undetermined. This sample's time point: sample taken at primary tumor resection. Whole RNA obtained from tumor, nontumor lung or frozen PBMC underwent sequencing without sorting. Germline V CDR1 and CDR2: MNHEY, SVGEGT. The CDR3 spans 14 residues. V lost 2 bases, J lost 1 base, and 8 bases lay in between. Every cDNA TCR molecule received its own unique molecular identifier. TCRdb re-called the 5' RACE reads through MiXCR, storing one row per CDR3 protein. The data show about 36,000 distinct CDR3 sequences, roughly 5% seen once. The chain is built from TRBV6-2 or TRBV6-3 and TRBJ1-1; D gene ambiguous. This TCR came from a female donor with early-stage non-small cell lung cancer. The sample consisted of PBMCs, taken at surgery. This CDR3 is CASSYLSRNTEAFF. CDR3 bases: TGTGCCAGCAGTTACCTGTCAAGGAACACTGAAGCTTTCTTT.